The clone carrying this T cell receptor (beta chain) occurred once. This entry comes from a study of blood T cell repertoires in COVID-19. Per the germline V gene, CDR1 is MNHNY and CDR2 is SVGAGI (reference sequence). The CDR3 has 16 amino acids. V shed 2 bases and J 1 base; nucleotides not matched to a gene: 5. Sequencing was performed with immunoSEQ multiplex PCR; in TCRdb, only in-frame clones are kept and a portion is missing. The repertoire consists of approximately 190,000 clones, with about four fifths occurring once and the leading ten covering 5.5% to 8.5%. Source material: peripheral blood. The chain joins TRBV6-6 to TRBJ2-4; 7 nucleotides agree with TRBD1. This TCR derives from a man in his 60s with acute or convalescent COVID-19. The DNA for the CDR3 is TGTGCCAGCAGTTACAAGACAGGGTTGGCCAAAAACATTCAGTACTTC. Translation: CASSYKTGLAKNIQYF.